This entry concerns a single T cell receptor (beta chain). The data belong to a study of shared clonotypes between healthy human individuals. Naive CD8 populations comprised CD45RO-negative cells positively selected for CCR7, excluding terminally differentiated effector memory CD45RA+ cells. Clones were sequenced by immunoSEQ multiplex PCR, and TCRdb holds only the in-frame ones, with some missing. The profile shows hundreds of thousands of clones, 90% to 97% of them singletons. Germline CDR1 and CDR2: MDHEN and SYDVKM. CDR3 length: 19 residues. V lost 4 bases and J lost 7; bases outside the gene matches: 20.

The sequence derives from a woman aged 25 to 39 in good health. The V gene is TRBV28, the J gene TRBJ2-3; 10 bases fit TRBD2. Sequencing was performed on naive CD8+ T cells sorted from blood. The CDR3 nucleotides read TGTGCCAGCAGTTCCGAATTCACCGGGACTAGCGCCGCGCCTTATACGCAGTATTTT. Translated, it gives CASSSEFTGTSAAPYTQYF. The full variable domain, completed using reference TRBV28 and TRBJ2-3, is DVKVTQSSRYLVKRTGEKVFLECVQDMDHENMFWYRQDPGLGLRLIYFSYDVKMKEKGDIPEGYSVSREKKERFSLILESASTNQTSMYLCASSSEFTGTSAAPYTQYFGPGTRLTVL.